This is a list of T cell receptor beta chains from one sample in a study of blood T cell repertoires in COVID-19. The method was immunoSEQ multiplex PCR; TCRdb's version includes in-frame clones alone and lacks a portion of them. Among 100,000 to 150,000 clones, around 83% were seen once, and the ten largest hold 10% to 15%. Sequencing was done on a sample of peripheral blood. The receptor source for this set is a man aged 55-75 years with acute or convalescent COVID-19. The CDR3 runs from the conserved cysteine through the conserved F or W. The D gene is left open where the match is weak. The listing skips clone size in some rows; elsewhere it reads once, few, many or a size class.

V gene	D gene	clone size	J gene	CDR3 protein	CDR3 DNA
TRBV11-3	TRBD1	few	TRBJ2-1	CASSIGQGEYNEQFF	TGTGCCAGCAGCATTGGACAGGGTGAATACAATGAGCAGTTCTTC
TRBV11-2	-	few	TRBJ1-5	CASSQGAGLSNQPQHF	TGTGCCAGCAGCCAAGGGGCAGGGCTCAGCAATCAGCCCCAGCATTTT
TRBV3-1/TRBV3-2	-	once	TRBJ1-2	CASSQYLTGGGYTF	TGTGCCAGCAGCCAATATTTGACCGGCGGTGGCTACACCTTC
TRBV30	TRBD1	-	TRBJ1-3	CAWSGGDSSLSGNTIYF	TGTGCCTGGAGTGGGGGGGACAGTTCCCTCTCTGGAAACACCATATATTTT
TRBV5-1	TRBD1	-	TRBJ1-1	CASSSQPQGAPGTEAFF	TGCGCCAGCAGCTCCCAGCCCCAGGGGGCGCCTGGCACTGAAGCTTTCTTT
TRBV10-2	-	-	TRBJ1-1	CASSEWSGITEAFF	TGCGCCAGCAGTGAGTGGTCGGGAATCACTGAAGCTTTCTTT
TRBV7-9	TRBD1	-	TRBJ1-6	CASSSVGTGNSPLHF	TGTGCCAGCAGCTCAGTTGGGACAGGGAATTCACCCCTCCACTTT
TRBV18	TRBD1	-	TRBJ1-1	CASSAQGAYTEAFF	TGTGCCAGCTCAGCCCAGGGGGCCTACACTGAAGCTTTCTTT
TRBV10-3	TRBD2	-	TRBJ2-3	CAISVLAGGTDTQYF	TGTGCCATCAGTGTTCTAGCGGGGGGCACAGATACGCAGTATTTT
TRBV27	TRBD2	-	TRBJ2-1	CASSFSAGGPQASYNEQFF	TGTGCCAGCAGTTTCTCAGCGGGAGGGCCCCAAGCATCCTACAATGAGCAGTTCTTC
TRBV29-1	TRBD1	-	TRBJ2-3	CSGTGSDTQYF	TGCAGCGGGACAGGGTCAGATACGCAGTATTTT
TRBV14	-	-	TRBJ2-3	CASSQGQGTQYF	TGTGCCAGCAGCCAGGGGCAGGGTACGCAGTATTTT
TRBV5-1	-	-	TRBJ1-1	CASSLGHTNTEAFF	TGCGCCAGCAGCCTGGGACACACGAACACTGAAGCTTTCTTT
TRBV7-9	-	-	TRBJ2-7	CASSPDYLGEQYF	TGTGCCAGCAGCCCGGACTATTTAGGCGAGCAGTACTTC
TRBV5-8	TRBD1	-	TRBJ2-7	CASSLTRDRGLEQYF	TGTGCCAGCAGCCTCACCCGGGACAGGGGGCTTGAGCAGTACTTC
TRBV3-1/TRBV3-2	-	-	TRBJ1-1	CASSQDLGRGGENTEAFF	TGTGCCAGCAGCCAAGATCTTGGTCGGGGGGGGGAAAACACTGAAGCTTTCTTT
TRBV5-1	TRBD2	-	TRBJ2-2	CASSSPGLAGGPNTGELFF	TGCGCCAGCAGCTCCCCGGGACTAGCGGGAGGGCCGAACACCGGGGAGCTGTTTTTT
TRBV24-1	-	-	TRBJ1-2	CATSGLQGSGYTF	TGTGCCACCAGTGGCCTACAGGGATCGGGCTACACCTTC
TRBV19	TRBD1	-	TRBJ1-5	CASSGQQGASQPQHF	TGTGCCAGTAGTGGGCAACAGGGGGCGAGTCAGCCCCAGCATTTT
TRBV6-1	TRBD1	-	TRBJ2-2	CASSEGTGDTGELFF	TGTGCCAGCAGTGAAGGGACAGGAGACACCGGGGAGCTGTTTTTT
TRBV30	TRBD1	few	TRBJ1-1	CAWSPDREGAFF	TGTGCCTGGAGTCCGGACAGGGAGGGAGCTTTCTTT
TRBV7-6	TRBD1	-	TRBJ1-3	CASSLIGPGQGNTIYF	TGTGCCAGCAGCTTAATAGGGCCGGGACAGGGAAACACCATATATTTT
TRBV10-3	TRBD2	-	TRBJ2-7	CAISETSGRAYEQYF	TGTGCCATCAGTGAGACTAGCGGGAGGGCCTACGAGCAGTACTTC
TRBV11-2	-	-	TRBJ1-2	CASSLDARGLGNYGYTF	TGTGCCAGCAGCTTAGACGCCAGGGGTTTGGGGAACTATGGCTACACCTTC
TRBV5-1	-	-	TRBJ2-4	CASSLEGGGYLKNIQYF	TGCGCCAGCAGCTTGGAGGGAGGGGGATACTTAAAAAACATTCAGTACTTC
TRBV5-8	-	-	TRBJ1-4	CASSPSGGTNEKLFF	TGTGCCAGCAGCCCGTCCGGTGGAACTAATGAAAAACTGTTTTTT
TRBV7-3	TRBD2	-	TRBJ2-5	CASSQRERETQYF	TGTGCCAGCAGCCAGCGGGAGCGGGAGACCCAGTACTTC
TRBV5-1	-	few	TRBJ1-1	CASSPGWFIGVGNTEAFF	TGCGCCAGCAGCCCGGGGTGGTTTATTGGGGTAGGAAACACTGAAGCTTTCTTT
TRBV7-8	-	-	TRBJ2-2	CASSLVAGNRAGELFF	TGTGCCAGCAGCTTAGTGGCGGGGAATAGGGCCGGGGAGCTGTTTTTT
TRBV18	-	-	TRBJ2-1	CASSPSLGGLAEQFF	TGTGCCAGCTCACCGTCTCTAGGAGGGTTGGCTGAGCAGTTCTTC
TRBV19	-	-	TRBJ2-2	CASSTRLDGELFF	TGTGCCAGTAGTACACGACTAGACGGGGAGCTGTTTTTT
TRBV6-2/TRBV6-3	-	-	TRBJ2-3	CASTPGAASTDTQYF	TGTGCCAGCACCCCAGGGGCGGCTAGCACAGATACGCAGTATTTT
TRBV5-1	-	-	TRBJ1-1	CASSLDPGRMGNTEAFF	TGCGCCAGCAGCTTGGATCCAGGGAGGATGGGGAACACTGAAGCTTTCTTT
TRBV3-1/TRBV3-2	-	-	TRBJ2-7	CASSQAGVGSYEQYF	TGTGCCAGCAGCCAGGCAGGGGTGGGGTCCTACGAGCAGTACTTC
TRBV28	-	-	TRBJ2-5	CASSLWRETQYF	TGTGCCAGCAGTTTATGGAGGGAGACCCAGTACTTC
TRBV27	-	-	TRBJ2-3	CGVRDRPGGTDTQYF	TGTGGAGTGAGAGACAGACCAGGGGGCACAGATACGCAGTATTTT
TRBV19	TRBD2	-	TRBJ2-1	CASSIPSGGSYNEQFF	TGTGCCAGTAGTATACCTAGCGGGGGCTCCTACAATGAGCAGTTCTTC
TRBV7-9	-	-	TRBJ2-5	CASSLVRETQYF	TGTGCCAGCAGCTTAGTTCGAGAGACCCAGTACTTC
TRBV28	-	-	TRBJ2-2	CASSLYGHLNAGELFF	TGTGCCAGCAGTTTATACGGACACCTAAACGCCGGGGAGCTGTTTTTT
TRBV27	TRBD1	-	TRBJ2-7	CASSVVTGVEQYF	TGTGCCAGCAGTGTAGTAACAGGGGTGGAGCAGTACTTC
TRBV28	-	-	TRBJ2-7	CASSSGQPYEQYF	TGTGCCAGCAGTTCCGGACAGCCTTACGAGCAGTACTTC
TRBV2	-	-	TRBJ1-2	CASSGLPTGTNYGYTF	TGTGCCAGCAGTGGCCTACCGACAGGAACCAACTATGGCTACACCTTC
TRBV14	-	-	TRBJ2-7	CASSQGGPAYFYEQYF	TGTGCCAGCAGCCAAGGGGGGCCAGCCTACTTCTACGAGCAGTACTTC
TRBV27	-	-	TRBJ2-7	CASSPQGSGSYEQYF	TGTGCCAGCAGTCCCCAAGGTAGCGGCTCCTACGAGCAGTACTTC
TRBV5-1	-	-	TRBJ2-1	CASSLEGGSYNEQFF	TGCGCCAGCAGCTTGGAAGGCGGGTCCTACAATGAGCAGTTCTTC
TRBV3-1/TRBV3-2	-	once	TRBJ2-1	CASSQALRGFGSYNEQFF	TGTGCCAGCAGCCAGGCCCTAAGGGGGTTCGGCTCCTACAATGAGCAGTTCTTC
TRBV7-9	-	many	TRBJ2-1	CASQQAVGQFF	TGTGCCAGCCAACAGGCCGTGGGGCAGTTCTTC
TRBV6-2/TRBV6-3	TRBD1	-	TRBJ1-4	CASSATDRGTNEKLFF	TGTGCCAGCAGTGCCACTGACAGGGGAACTAATGAAAAACTGTTTTTT